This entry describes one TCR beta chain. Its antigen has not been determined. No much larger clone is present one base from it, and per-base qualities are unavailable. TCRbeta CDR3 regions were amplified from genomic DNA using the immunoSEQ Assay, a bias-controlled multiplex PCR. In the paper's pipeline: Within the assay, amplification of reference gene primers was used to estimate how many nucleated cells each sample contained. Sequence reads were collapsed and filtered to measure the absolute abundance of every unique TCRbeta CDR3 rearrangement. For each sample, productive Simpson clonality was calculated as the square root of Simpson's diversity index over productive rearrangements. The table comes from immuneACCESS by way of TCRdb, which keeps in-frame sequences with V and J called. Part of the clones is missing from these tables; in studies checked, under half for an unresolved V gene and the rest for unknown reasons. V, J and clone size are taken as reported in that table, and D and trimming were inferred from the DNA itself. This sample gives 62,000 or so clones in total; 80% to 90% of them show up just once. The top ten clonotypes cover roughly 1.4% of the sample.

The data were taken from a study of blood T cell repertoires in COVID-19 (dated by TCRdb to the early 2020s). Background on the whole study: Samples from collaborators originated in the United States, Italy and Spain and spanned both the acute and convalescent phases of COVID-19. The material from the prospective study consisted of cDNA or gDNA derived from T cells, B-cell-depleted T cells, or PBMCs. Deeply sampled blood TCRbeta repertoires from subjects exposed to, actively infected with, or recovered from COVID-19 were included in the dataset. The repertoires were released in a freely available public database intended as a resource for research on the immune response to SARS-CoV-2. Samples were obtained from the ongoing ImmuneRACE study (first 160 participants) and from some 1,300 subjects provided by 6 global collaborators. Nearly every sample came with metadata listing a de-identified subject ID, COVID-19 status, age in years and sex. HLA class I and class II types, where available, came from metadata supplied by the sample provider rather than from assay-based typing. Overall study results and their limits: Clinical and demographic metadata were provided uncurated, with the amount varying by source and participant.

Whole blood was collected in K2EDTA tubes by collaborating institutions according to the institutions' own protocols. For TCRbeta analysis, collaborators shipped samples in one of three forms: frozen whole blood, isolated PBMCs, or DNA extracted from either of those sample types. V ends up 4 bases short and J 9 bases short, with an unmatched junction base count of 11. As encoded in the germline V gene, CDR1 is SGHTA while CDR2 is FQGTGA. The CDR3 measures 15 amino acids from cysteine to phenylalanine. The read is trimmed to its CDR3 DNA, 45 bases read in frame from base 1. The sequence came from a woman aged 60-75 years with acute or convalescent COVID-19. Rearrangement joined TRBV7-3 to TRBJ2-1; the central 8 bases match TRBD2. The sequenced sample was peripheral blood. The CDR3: CASSSARSGGSEQFF. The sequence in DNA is TGTGCCAGCAGCTCCGCACGGAGCGGGGGAAGTGAGCAGTTCTTC.